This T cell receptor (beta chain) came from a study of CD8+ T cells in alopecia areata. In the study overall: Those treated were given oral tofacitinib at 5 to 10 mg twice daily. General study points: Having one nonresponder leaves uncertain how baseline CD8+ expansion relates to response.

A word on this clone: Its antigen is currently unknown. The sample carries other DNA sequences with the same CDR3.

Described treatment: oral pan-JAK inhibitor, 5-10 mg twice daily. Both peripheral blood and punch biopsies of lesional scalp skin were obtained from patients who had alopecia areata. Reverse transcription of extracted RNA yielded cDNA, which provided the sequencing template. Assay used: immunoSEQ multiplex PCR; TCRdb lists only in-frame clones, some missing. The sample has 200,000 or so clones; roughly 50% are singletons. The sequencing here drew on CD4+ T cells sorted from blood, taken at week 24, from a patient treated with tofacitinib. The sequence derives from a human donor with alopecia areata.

This CDR3 reads CSVGLAGSTDTQYF. The CDR3 region has the DNA TGCAGCGTTGGACTAGCGGGAAGCACAGATACGCAGTATTTT. The V and J genes are TRBV29-1 and TRBJ2-3, with 11 bases lining up with TRBD2. V shed 4 bases, J shed 0 bases, and the junction held 0 bases outside the gene matches. CDR3 length: 14 amino acids. Germline V CDR1 and CDR2: SQVTM, ANQGSEA.